This T cell receptor (beta chain) was documented in a study of T cell repertoires in ileal Crohn's disease. Whole-study results and caveats: Endoscopic recurrence occurred in every patient whose clonality exceeded 26.8%. Sorted CD8 T cells held more high-frequency clones than CD4.

Sequencing was performed with immunoSEQ multiplex PCR; in TCRdb, only in-frame clones are kept and a portion is missing. The sample yields some 1,200 clones, approximately 95% seen once. Worth noting for this clone: The target antigen is unknown.

With V trimmed by 4 bases and J by 10 bases, 8 bases remained unmatched. The CDR3 spans 15 residues. CDR1 is LGHNA and CDR2 is YSLEER in the germline V gene. The chain combines TRBV4-3 with TRBJ1-6; 9 positions agree with TRBD1. The sequence was collected from an adult with Crohn's disease. The sequenced sample was ileal tissue. This CDR3 is CASSLSRDRASPLHF. Here the CDR3 DNA reads TGCGCCAGCAGCCTGTCCCGGGACAGGGCCTCACCCCTCCACTTT.